These 27 T cell receptor beta chains originate from one sample sequenced in a study of a mutant IDH1 vaccine in newly diagnosed glioma. Sequencing used immunoSEQ multiplex PCR; TCRdb keeps in-frame clones, though not all of them. The sample includes roughly 40,000 clones, approximately 83% of them seen just once. For these TCRs, the target antigens are not known. Time point reported: week 5, during vaccination. What each vaccine dose contained was 300 ug of mutant IDH1 20-mer peptide, accompanied by topical imiquimod. The sample in question was PBMCs, obtained from a glioma patient whose treatment included an IDH1 peptide vaccine. The source is a man in his forties with glioma.

V is TRBV7-2 and J is TRBJ2-7; 8 bases are a match to TRBD1. The CDR3 consists of 12 residues. Germline V gene sequence: CDR1 SGHTA, CDR2 FQGNSA. The J segment lost 13 bases and the V segment lost 5 bases, leaving 10 bases of the junction unmatched. The CDR3 reads CASSLRGLPVYF. DNA for the CDR3: TGTGCCAGCAGCCTCAGGGGGCTCCCCGTCTACTTC.

V gene TRBV6-6 combines with J gene TRBJ1-2, with 8 bases identical to TRBD1. With 5 bases clipped from V and 8 bases from J, the junction kept 7 bases outside the gene matches. Germline V gene data show CDR1 as MNHNY and CDR2 as SVGAGI (reference sequence). The CDR3 covers 13 residues. The CDR3 region has the DNA TGTGCCAGCAGTCCGCAGGGGGCGCGCGGCTACACCTTC. Protein: CASSPQGARGYTF.

This chain uses TRBV28 with TRBJ2-7; D not certain. CDR3 size: 17 residues. V was pared by 5 bases and J by 6 bases, with 26 bases between. Per the germline V gene, CDR1 is MDHEN and CDR2 is SYDVKM. This chain's CDR3 is CASSLSRLAYRYVEQYF. The CDR3 DNA is TGTGCCAGCAGTCTTTCCCGCCTTGCCTACAGATACGTCGAGCAGTACTTC.

The chain carries TRBV4-1 and TRBJ2-1; 8 bases are a match to TRBD2. The CDR3 loop spans 16 amino acids. Trimming at V came to 1 base and at J to 8 bases, leaving 10 bases not matched to a gene. Germline assignment: CDR1 MGHRA and CDR2 YSYEKL. This CDR3 is CASSQVLGRAADEQFF. As DNA, the CDR3 is TGCGCCAGCAGCCAAGTCCTCGGGAGGGCCGCCGATGAGCAGTTCTTC.

The V gene is TRBV19, the J gene TRBJ2-1; 11 positions match TRBD2. The CDR3 contains 17 residues. Unmatched junction bases numbered 8, after V lost 2 bases and J lost 5 bases. The germline CDR1 and CDR2 sequences are LNHDA and SQIVND (reference sequence). CDR3 residues: CASSIPGLAAYNNEQFF. CDR3 nucleotides: TGTGCCAGTAGTATACCGGGACTAGCGGCATACAACAATGAGCAGTTCTTC.

The chain combines TRBV27 with TRBJ1-2; a weak D match, TRBD1 (6 bases). The CDR3 is 15 amino acids. Germline CDR1 and CDR2: MNHEY and SMNVEV (reference sequence). Trimming removed 3 bases from V and 0 bases from J, with 11 bases in between. For the CDR3, the DNA is TGTGCCAGCAGTTTGACAGGTTTTTCTAACTATGGCTACACCTTC. Its protein is CASSLTGFSNYGYTF.

The V gene is TRBV27, the J gene TRBJ1-5, with unresolved D. The length of the CDR3 is 13 residues. Germline loops: CDR1 MNHEY, CDR2 SMNVEV (reference sequence). The V and J ends lost 6 bases and 3 bases respectively, with 9 bases between them. The CDR3 loop reads CASRLRFNQPQHF. The CDR3 nucleotides read TGTGCCAGCAGACTTCGATTCAATCAGCCCCAGCATTTT.

The CDR3 coding sequence is TGTGCCTCGGCCCTAAGCTCCTACAATGAGCAGTTCTTC. Residues: CASALSSYNEQFF. The chain employs TRBV10-3 and TRBJ2-1; the D is unclear. The germline V and J ends were trimmed by 11 bases and 0 bases, with 11 bases remaining between them. Germline V gene data show CDR1 as ENHRY and CDR2 as SYGVKD. The CDR3 has 13 residues.

V is TRBV9 and J is TRBJ2-5, with D perhaps matching TRBD1 (6 bases). CDR1 and CDR2 (germline): SGDLS, YYNGEE. V lost 4 bases, J lost 5 bases, and 18 bases lay in between. CDR3 length equals 15 residues. The CDR3 bases are TGTGCCAGCAGCTCCGAGGGGGTAAGGAGCGAGACCCAGTACTTC. It encodes CASSSEGVRSETQYF. Full variable domain (remainder filled in from reference TRBV9 and TRBJ2-5): DSGVTQTPKHLITATGQRVTLRCSPRSGDLSVYWYQQSLDQGLQFLIQYYNGEERAKGNILERFSAQQFPDLHSELNLSSLELGDSALYFCASSSEGVRSETQYFGPGTRLLVL.

V gene TRBV6-6 combines with J gene TRBJ1-5; a possible D gene is TRBD1 (6 bases). V dropped 6 bases and J dropped 7 bases, with 22 bases sitting between them. This CDR3 region has 16 residues. From germline, CDR1 is MNHNY and CDR2 SVGAGI (reference sequence). CDR3 sequence: CASSLIGAGASQPQHF. The CDR3 bases are TGTGCCAGCAGCTTAATAGGGGCAGGGGCTTCACAGCCCCAGCATTTT.

The J gene is TRBJ2-7, the V gene TRBV15, with 7 bases lining up with TRBD2. From germline, CDR1 is LNHNV and CDR2 YYDKDF (reference sequence). This CDR3 spans 17 amino acids. V lost 1 base to trimming and J lost 5 bases; unmatched junction nucleotides: 14. The CDR3 DNA reads TGTGCCACCAGCAGAGGGGGAATGGGGCGGGAGCGCGACGAGCAGTACTTC. It codes for CATSRGGMGRERDEQYF.

The chain uses TRBV5-4 and TRBJ2-3, with 9 bases lining up with TRBD2. V lost 4 bases to trimming and J lost 3 bases; unmatched junction nucleotides: 6. This CDR3 is 15 amino acids long. Germline CDR1 SGHNT, CDR2 YYREEE (reference sequence). The CDR3 DNA sequence: TGTGCCAGCAGCCTCCTGAGCGGGAGGACAGATACGCAGTATTTT. It yields the protein CASSLLSGRTDTQYF.

The V call is TRBV25-1, the J call TRBJ2-2; D is unclear. Trimming cost V 5 bases and J 1 base, with 11 bases left between them. In germline, CDR1 is MGHDK, CDR2 SYGVNS. The CDR3 extends over 15 amino acids. This CDR3 is CASSLPGWNTGELFF. The CDR3 DNA sequence: TGTGCCAGCAGTCTCCCGGGCTGGAACACCGGGGAGCTGTTTTTT.

This clone was seen only a few times. The chain is built from TRBV5-1 and TRBJ2-7, with D possibly TRBD2 on 5 matching bases. Germline loops: CDR1 SGHRS, CDR2 YFSETQ. This CDR3 is 15 amino acids long. V lost 2 bases and J lost 0, with 12 bases in between. CDR3 residues: CASSFGLRSSYEQYF. The CDR3 DNA is TGCGCCAGCAGCTTCGGACTCAGGAGCTCCTACGAGCAGTACTTC.

This clone occurred once. The chain couples TRBV5-4 to TRBJ2-7, with TRBD1 as a possible D gene (5 bases). Deletions cut 2 bases from V and 6 bases from J, with 12 bases between. CDR3 size: 13 residues. The germline V gene has CDR1 SGHNT and CDR2 YYREEE (reference sequence). CDR3 amino acids: CASSFQGAGEQYF. CDR3 DNA sequence: TGTGCCAGCAGCTTCCAGGGTGCCGGCGAGCAGTACTTC.

The rearrangement joins TRBV5-1 to TRBJ2-5, with D maybe TRBD2 (5 bases). Trimming pared 0 bases from V and 2 bases from J, leaving 11 bases between. Germline CDR1 is SGHRS and CDR2 is YFSETQ. The CDR3 runs to 15 residues. CDR3 residues: CASSLAPGGQETQYF. CDR3 coding DNA: TGCGCCAGCAGCTTGGCCCCAGGAGGACAAGAGACCCAGTACTTC.

The CDR3 sequence is CASSTLGTSGSQYF. CDR3 nucleotide sequence: TGTGCCAGTAGTACCCTTGGGACTAGCGGCTCGCAGTACTTC. V gene TRBV19 combines with J gene TRBJ2-7, with 11 bases matching TRBD2. V was pared by 4 bases and J by 9 bases, with 8 bases of the junction left unmatched. Germline CDR1 LNHDA, CDR2 SQIVND (reference sequence). The CDR3 runs 14 residues.

This clone was counted between two and nine times. This sequence joins TRBV7-2 and TRBJ2-7; D might be TRBD1 (5 bases). The CDR3 spans 13 residues. Trimming shortened V by 6 bases and J by 4 bases, and 13 bases separated the two germline ends. Germline assignment: CDR1 SGHTA and CDR2 FQGNSA. As DNA, the CDR3 is TGTGCCAGCAGTCAAAGAAAGGGGTACGAGCAGTACTTC. Its translation: CASSQRKGYEQYF.

CDR3 residues: CASSLGGQGAYNEQFF. The CDR3 DNA sequence: TGTGCCAGCAGCTTAGGCGGGCAGGGGGCCTACAATGAGCAGTTCTTC. This chain connects TRBV11-3 to TRBJ2-1; 7 nucleotides match TRBD1. V dropped 1 base and J dropped 2; count of bases not matched to a gene: 5. The CDR3 covers 16 residues. Germline values: CDR1 SGHNT, CDR2 YENEEA.

The chain has TRBV10-3 and TRBJ1-4; D perhaps matches TRBD1 (5 bases). The germline V gene has CDR1 ENHRY and CDR2 SYGVKD. The CDR3 extends over 15 amino acids. V lost 2 bases, J lost 6 bases, and 13 bases lay in between. CDR3 nucleotide sequence: TGTGCCATCAGTGAGGGAGTAGGGACGGATGAAAAACTGTTTTTT. Protein: CAISEGVGTDEKLFF.

This chain connects TRBV11-2 to TRBJ2-6; D is unclear. Looked up from germline, CDR1 is SGHAT and CDR2 is FQNNGV. This CDR3 spans 14 amino acids. V gave up 5 bases and J gave up 3 bases, with 8 bases separating them. The CDR3, as DNA: TGTGCCAGCAGCCCCCTTGTTGGGGCCAACGTCCTGACTTTC. Translated: CASSPLVGANVLTF.

This clone was counted only a few times. The chain carries TRBV7-3 and TRBJ1-1, with D possibly being TRBD1 (5 bases). Germline CDR1 is SGHTA and CDR2 is FQGTGA. The CDR3 sequence is 13 residues long. Trimming removed 4 bases at V and 10 bases at J, with 16 bases between. CDR3 sequence reads: CASSYGQGVRAFF. CDR3 nucleotide sequence: TGTGCCAGCAGCTATGGCCAGGGAGTTCGAGCTTTCTTT.

This clone was seen only a few times. This sequence joins TRBV7-2 and TRBJ2-6, with D possibly called TRBD1 or TRBD2 (5 bases each). This CDR3 is 15 amino acids long. Germline CDR1 reads SGHTA; CDR2 reads FQGNSA. The germline V and J ends were trimmed by 2 bases and 4 bases, with 9 bases remaining between them. CDR3: CASSLRGVGANVLTF. As DNA, the CDR3 is TGTGCCAGCAGCTTAAGAGGGGTCGGGGCCAACGTCCTGACTTTC.

This sequence joins TRBV7-2 and TRBJ1-3; D is unresolved. Germline loops: CDR1 SGHTA, CDR2 FQGNSA. Deletions cut 1 base from V and 3 bases from J, with 1 base between. This CDR3 comprises 12 residues. CDR3 loop: CASSLVGNTIYF. CDR3 DNA: TGTGCCAGCAGCTTAGTTGGAAACACCATATATTTT. Filled out from reference TRBV7-2 and TRBJ1-3, the complete variable domain reads GAGVSQSPSNKVTEKGKDVELRCDPISGHTALYWYRQSLGQGLEFLIYFQGNSAPDKSGLPSDRFSAERTGGSVSTLTIQRTQQEDSAVYLCASSLVGNTIYFGEGSWLTVV.

This sequence joins TRBV5-1 and TRBJ2-7, with a tentative D call TRBD1 (6 bases). V lost 0 bases and J 2 bases, leaving 12 bases between the germline ends. The CDR3 extends over 15 amino acids. CDR1 and CDR2 (germline): SGHRS, YFSETQ. In DNA, the CDR3 is TGCGCCAGCAGCTTGGTGGCAGGGGCCGCCTACGAGCAGTACTTC. It specifies CASSLVAGAAYEQYF.

V usage is TRBV12-5 and J usage is TRBJ2-5; D remains unclear. The CDR3 consists of 14 residues. Between the trimmed V and J ends, which lost 1 base and 1 base, there was a span of 7 bases. CDR1 and CDR2 from the germline V gene are LGHNT and FRNRAP. In DNA, the CDR3 is TGTGCTAGTGGTTTGGGTCGGATCCAAGAGACCCAGTACTTC. Residues: CASGLGRIQETQYF.

The CDR3 nucleotides are TGCGCCAGCAGAGAGCAGAACACTGAAGCTTTCTTT. Translation: CASREQNTEAFF. The gene calls are TRBV5-1 and TRBJ1-1; D uncertain. CDR1 is SGHRS and CDR2 is YFSETQ in the germline V gene. Trimming took off 5 bases at V and 1 base at J, with 6 bases between the two ends. The CDR3 consists of 12 residues. Filled out from reference TRBV5-1 and TRBJ1-1, the complete variable domain reads KAGVTQTPRYLIKTRGQQVTLSCSPISGHRSVSWYQQTPGQGLQFLFEYFSETQRNKGNFPGRFSGRQFSNSRSEMNVSTLELGDSALYLCASREQNTEAFFGQGTRLTVV.